The source of this T cell receptor beta chain is a study of CD8 T cells in ankylosing spondylitis. In making TCR beta libraries, quantitative 5'-RACE with molecular barcodes was used. TCRdb re-called the 5' RACE reads through MiXCR, storing one row per CDR3 protein. The sample includes about 460,000 distinct CDR3 sequences, approximately 5.3% of them seen just once. Study outcomes and limitations: For ankylosing spondylitis blood, a TCR beta motif of fewer than 10 highly homologous variants appeared characteristic. Peripheral blood held disease-linked clones only at relatively low frequency, and these were CD8+. Disease-linked clones reportedly showed significant enrichment in matched ankylosing spondylitis synovial fluid. Earlier studies detected some motif variants in reactive arthritis synovial fluid and blood.

Concerning this clonotype itself: What it recognizes is unknown.

CDR3 length: 13 residues. In germline, CDR1 is MNHEY, CDR2 SMNVEV (reference sequence). V lost 6 bases, J lost 5 bases, and 6 bases stayed unmatched. Sequencing was done on a sample of blood, either unsorted or a sorted T cell fraction (not recorded which). The clonotype originates from a male donor with ankylosing spondylitis. The V and J genes are TRBV27 and TRBJ1-2; 7 bases agree with TRBD1. DNA of the CDR3: TGTGCCAGCAGAACGGCAGGGGGGTATGGCTACACCTTC. Translated: CASRTAGGYGYTF.